This paragraph covers one T cell receptor (beta chain) sequence. Its target is not known. The source of the sample is a study of blood T cells in healthy people across ages. Donors ranged from 6 to 90 years old and were healthy Caucasians in Russia. CDR3 length: 11 residues. With 3 bases removed from V and 3 bases from J, the gap between germline ends came to 3 bases. Germline assignment: CDR1 LGHDT and CDR2 YNNKEL (reference sequence). A sample-barcoded 5' primer and a J-beta primer mix were used in a second PCR of about 6 to 11 cycles. TCRdb reprocessed the 5' RACE reads via MiXCR and lists one record per CDR3 protein. The table includes some 900,000 distinct CDR3 sequences, around 30% detected once. Regarding the study as a whole: Naive CD4+ cells and diversity were both higher in long-lived donors than in aged donors. Correlation between TCR beta diversity and naive T cell percentage was strong.

The receptor was derived from a woman of 80 years or more in good health. The chain combines TRBV3-1 with TRBJ2-7; D is uncertain. The sequenced sample consisted of blood. DNA for the CDR3: TGTGCCAGCAGCCAGAGCTACGAGCAGTACGTC. This sequence encodes CASSQSYEQYV.